Listed below are T cell receptor beta chains from one sample, sequenced in a study of shared clonotypes between healthy human individuals. The table came from immunoSEQ multiplex PCR; TCRdb's copy has only in-frame clones and leaves some out. The data hold approximately 640,000 clones, with about two thirds observed a single time. The sequenced sample consisted of memory CD4+ T cells sorted from blood. The origin of the receptors is a woman aged 25 to 39 in good health. Each CDR3 is given with its conserved first and last residue. Each record gives: CDR3 length, clone size, V gene, D gene, J gene, CDR3 protein, CDR3 DNA. A D gene is named only where the DNA matches it firmly. Not all rows give a size; the values are once, few, many and, for expanded clones, a class.

16	NA	TRBV19	TRBD2	TRBJ2-1	CASSSTGTSSYNEQFF	TGTGCCAGTAGTTCAACCGGGACTAGTAGCTACAATGAGCAGTTCTTC
13	NA	TRBV19	NA	TRBJ1-1	CASRDSWNTEAFF	TGTGCCAGTAGGGACAGCTGGAACACTGAAGCTTTCTTT
16	NA	TRBV11-1	TRBD2	TRBJ2-1	CASSLIPSGTYNEQFF	TGTGCCAGCAGCTTAATCCCTAGCGGGACTTACAATGAGCAGTTCTTC
14	NA	TRBV28	NA	TRBJ1-1	CASIAIQDGGVSFF	TGTGCCAGCATTGCAATTCAGGACGGGGGGGTTTCTTTCTTT
17	NA	TRBV4-1	TRBD2	TRBJ2-1	CASSQAGRGWGPNEQFF	TGCGCCAGCAGCCAAGCCGGGAGGGGGTGGGGCCCCAATGAGCAGTTCTTC
16	NA	TRBV7-2	NA	TRBJ2-7	CASSLDASVSSYEQYF	TGTGCCAGCAGCTTAGATGCGTCCGTTTCCTCCTACGAGCAGTACTTC
15	NA	TRBV5-4	TRBD2	TRBJ2-7	CASSLSLAGGYEQYF	TGTGCCAGCAGCTTGAGCCTAGCGGGAGGATACGAGCAGTACTTC
13	few	TRBV21-1	NA	TRBJ1-1	CASSIEGYTEAFF	TGTGCCAGCAGCATAGAGGGGTACACTGAAGCTTTCTTT
12	NA	TRBV10-2	NA	TRBJ1-1	CASHPGATEAFF	TGCGCCAGCCATCCCGGGGCCACTGAAGCTTTCTTT
13	once	TRBV7-9	TRBD1	TRBJ2-7	CASSPGTGSEQYF	TGTGCCAGCAGCCCCGGGACAGGGAGCGAGCAGTACTTC
15	NA	TRBV5-8	TRBD1	TRBJ2-5	CASSFVGTGLETQYF	TGTGCCAGCAGCTTCGTAGGGACAGGGTTGGAGACCCAGTACTTC
12	NA	TRBV7-2	NA	TRBJ1-4	CASSPWPGKLFF	TGTGCCAGCAGCCCTTGGCCGGGAAAACTGTTTTTT
15	NA	TRBV7-3	NA	TRBJ2-1	CASSLDPGGYNEQFF	TGTGCCAGCAGCTTGGACCCCGGAGGTTACAATGAGCAGTTCTTC
15	NA	TRBV28	TRBD1	TRBJ1-1	CASSLAEGQYTEAFF	TGTGCCAGCAGTTTGGCCGAGGGACAGTACACTGAAGCTTTCTTT
14	NA	TRBV9	NA	TRBJ2-1	CASSVDPLINEQFF	TGTGCCAGCAGCGTAGACCCACTGATAAATGAGCAGTTCTTC
13	NA	TRBV19	TRBD1	TRBJ1-1	CASSRDRGSEAFF	TGTGCCAGTAGTAGGGACAGGGGCTCTGAAGCTTTCTTT
15	once	TRBV19	NA	TRBJ1-5	CASSIDPRDYQPQHF	TGTGCCAGTAGTATAGATCCCAGGGACTATCAGCCCCAGCATTTT
13	many	TRBV30	TRBD1	TRBJ1-2	CAWSPQGAPGYTF	TGTGCCTGGAGTCCACAGGGGGCGCCCGGCTACACCTTC
12	few	TRBV5-1	NA	TRBJ2-7	CASSLGQLEQYF	TGCGCCAGCAGCTTGGGACAGCTAGAGCAGTACTTC
13	NA	TRBV29-1	NA	TRBJ2-1	CSVARDQNNEQFF	TGCAGCGTCGCCCGGGACCAAAACAATGAGCAGTTCTTC
15	NA	TRBV6-5	NA	TRBJ2-1	CASRFLRGGLNEQFF	TGTGCCAGCAGATTCCTCAGGGGAGGGCTCAATGAGCAGTTCTTC
15	few	TRBV5-1	TRBD1	TRBJ1-1	CASSLGSGGNTEAFF	TGCGCCAGCAGCTTAGGGTCAGGGGGGAACACTGAAGCTTTCTTT
11	NA	TRBV18	NA	TRBJ1-1	CASSPDTEAFF	TGTGCCAGTTCACCGGACACTGAAGCTTTCTTT
14	NA	TRBV18	NA	TRBJ1-1	CASSPNSGNTEAFF	TGTGCCAGCTCACCTAATTCAGGAAACACTGAAGCTTTCTTT
15	NA	TRBV5-1	TRBD2	TRBJ2-3	CASSAGTSETDTQYF	TGCGCCAGCAGTGCCGGGACTAGCGAAACAGATACGCAGTATTTT
14	few	TRBV7-6	NA	TRBJ1-1	CASSFQERNTEAFF	TGTGCCAGCAGCTTTCAGGAGAGGAACACTGAAGCTTTCTTT
11	NA	TRBV29-1	NA	TRBJ2-3	CSVEFGDTQYF	TGCAGCGTTGAATTCGGCGATACGCAGTATTTT
14	NA	TRBV7-9	NA	TRBJ2-7	CASSRGSGGYEQYF	TGTGCCAGCAGCCGGGGGTCAGGCGGCTACGAGCAGTACTTC
14	many	TRBV29-1	NA	TRBJ1-2	CSVANLGQLYGYTF	TGCAGCGTTGCAAATTTGGGGCAGCTCTATGGCTACACCTTC
15	NA	TRBV19	TRBD2	TRBJ2-4	CASTTSPGLAQIPYF	TGTGCCAGTACCACCTCCCCGGGACTAGCGCAAATTCCGTACTTC
13	NA	TRBV15	NA	TRBJ2-7	CATSRGAGYEQYF	TGTGCCACCAGCAGAGGGGCAGGCTACGAGCAGTACTTC
11	NA	TRBV6-5	NA	TRBJ1-1	CASSYSRMSFF	TGTGCCAGCAGTTACTCGCGTATGTCTTTCTTT
13	once	TRBV11-2	NA	TRBJ2-1	CASSLTGAGEQFF	TGTGCCAGCAGCTTAACGGGAGCCGGTGAGCAGTTCTTC
17	NA	TRBV11-2	NA	TRBJ2-6	CASTGGAGYSGANVLTF	TGTGCCAGCACAGGGGGGGCCGGGTACTCTGGGGCCAACGTCCTGACTTTC
15	NA	TRBV30	NA	TRBJ2-7	CAWSVQAGSSYEQYF	TGTGCCTGGAGTGTACAGGCAGGTAGCTCCTACGAGCAGTACTTC
14	NA	TRBV27	NA	TRBJ2-7	CASSSLDRPGEQYF	TGTGCCAGCAGTTCTCTTGACAGGCCCGGCGAGCAGTACTTC
15	once	TRBV5-1	TRBD1	TRBJ2-2	CVSSTGVGKTGELFF	TGCGTCAGCAGCACAGGGGTGGGGAAAACCGGGGAGCTGTTTTTT
16	once	TRBV7-9	TRBD2	TRBJ2-7	CASSLVGTSSQGEQYF	TGTGCCAGCAGCTTAGTGGGGACTAGCAGCCAGGGCGAGCAGTACTTC
14	NA	TRBV19	NA	TRBJ2-4	CASSIYGSSNIQYF	TGTGCCAGTAGTATATACGGTAGTTCAAACATTCAGTACTTC
13	NA	TRBV10-2	NA	TRBJ1-1	CASSEIKNTEAFF	TGCGCCAGCAGTGAGATAAAAAACACTGAAGCTTTCTTT
13	NA	TRBV5-1	NA	TRBJ1-1	CASSRDQPAEAFF	TGCGCCAGCAGCAGAGATCAACCCGCGGAAGCTTTCTTT
15	NA	TRBV9	NA	TRBJ2-7	CASSVASDRTYDQYF	TGTGCCAGCAGCGTAGCATCGGACCGTACGTACGACCAGTACTTC
11	NA	TRBV5-6	NA	TRBJ2-5	CASSSGETQYF	TGTGCCAGCAGCTCCGGAGAGACCCAGTACTTC